One sample yielded the 23 T cell receptor beta chains listed below, sequenced in a study of T cells in Graves' hyperthyroidism and ophthalmopathy. TCR beta CDR3 regions were amplified from RNA. Primed by the HTBI set, a first-round RT-PCR was run on the TCR CDR3. One entry per CDR3 protein, called by TCRdb with MiXCR from the multiplex PCR reads. The sample has hundreds of thousands of distinct CDR3 sequences; roughly 46% are singletons. The sequencing input was peripheral blood or thyroid tissue (not recorded which). All receptors come from a woman aged 18 to 35 with Graves' hyperthyroidism.

The genes are TRBV2 and TRBJ1-2, with TRBD1 identical over 7 bases. Trimming cost V 6 bases and J 5 bases; bases outside gene matches: 9. The germline gives CDR1 SNHLY, CDR2 FYNNEI. The CDR3 totals 14 residues. This CDR3 is CASSERDSRYGYTF. Here the CDR3 DNA reads TGTGCCAGCAGCGAAAGGGACAGTAGATATGGCTACACCTTC.

The chain is built from TRBV29-1 and TRBJ2-6, with TRBD1 matching over 7 bases. The ends lost 5 bases at V and 4 bases at J; junction bases unmatched: 5. The CDR3 length is 14 residues. Germline V gives CDR1 SQVTM, CDR2 ANQGSEA. The CDR3 reads CSVTGATGANVLTF. The CDR3 region has the DNA TGCAGCGTTACAGGGGCCACCGGGGCCAACGTCCTGACTTTC.

This clonotype was detected a few times. This rearrangement joins TRBV5-6 to TRBJ2-5, with 11 bases aligning to TRBD2. Germline V gene sequence: CDR1 SGHDT, CDR2 YYEEEE. The V gene end was trimmed by 0 bases and the J gene end by 5 bases; junction bases not matched to a gene: 3. The CDR3 runs 15 residues. CDR3 coding DNA: TGTGCCAGCAGCTTGGGACTAGCGGGATCGGAGACCCAGTACTTC. Translation: CASSLGLAGSETQYF.

This clonotype is a singleton in its sample. An end of the junction does not agree with germline; a read error may underlie this. V gene TRBV7-2 combines with J gene TRBJ2-5; the match to TRBD2 covers 7 bases. This CDR3 is built from 17 residues. The germline V gene has CDR1 SGHTA and CDR2 FQGNSA. The CDR3 nucleotides are TGCGCCAGCAGAAGACCTCGAGGGCGGGAGATTGTCGAGACCCAGTACTTC. Protein: CASRRPRGREIVETQYF.

This clonotype was counted many times. The V call is TRBV15, the J call TRBJ2-2; possible D gene TRBD1, 5 bases. The CDR3 totals 14 residues. The V gene's germline CDR1 is LNHNV and CDR2 YYDKDF (reference sequence). Trimming stripped 3 bases from V and 3 bases from J, with 8 bases between. Written as DNA, the CDR3 is TGTGCCACCAGCAGGGCAGGGTACACCGGGGAGCTGTTTTTT. Translated, it gives CATSRAGYTGELFF. The variable domain in full, with the rest retrieved from reference TRBV15 and TRBJ2-2, is DAMVIQNPRYQVTQFGKPVTLSCSQTLNHNVMYWYQQKSSQAPKLLFHYYDKDFNNEADTPDNFQSRRPNTSFCFLDIRSPGLGDTAMYLCATSRAGYTGELFFGEGSRLTVL.

This clonotype was recorded a few times. The chain is built from TRBV7-9 and TRBJ1-1; 8 bases map to TRBD1. CDR1 and CDR2 from the germline V gene are SEHNR and FQNEAQ (reference sequence). After removal of 5 bases from V and 6 bases from J, the junction contained 8 bases not matched to a gene. The CDR3 runs 14 residues. CDR3 sequence reads: CASSTGQGWPEAFF. For the CDR3, the DNA is TGTGCCAGCAGCACCGGACAGGGCTGGCCTGAAGCTTTCTTT.

There are a few counts of this clonotype. The J gene is TRBJ2-2, the V gene TRBV19, with D perhaps matching TRBD1 (5 bases). This CDR3 is 15 amino acids long. Looked up from germline, CDR1 is LNHDA and CDR2 is SQIVND (reference sequence). The ends were cut back, 5 bases at V and 0 bases at J, with 10 bases in the middle. As DNA, the CDR3 is TGTGCCAGTAGTTCACAGGCCGCGAACACCGGGGAGCTGTTTTTT. This sequence encodes CASSSQAANTGELFF.

This chain links TRBV7-2 with TRBJ2-5; 13 positions match TRBD2. Germline assignment: CDR1 SGHTA and CDR2 FQGNSA. The V segment lost 5 bases and the J segment 4 bases; nucleotides outside the gene matches: 19. This CDR3 region has 20 residues. The CDR3 here is CASSPGQGTSGIYSPETQYF. Here the CDR3 DNA reads TGTGCCAGCAGCCCGGGACAGGGGACTAGCGGGATCTACAGCCCAGAGACCCAGTACTTC.

This clonotype was detected ten times or more. V and J are TRBV7-2 and TRBJ1-3; D gene uncertain. The V gene's germline CDR1 is SGHTA and CDR2 FQGNSA. The CDR3 runs 14 residues. Trimming removed 1 base from V and 1 base from J, with 5 bases in between. In nucleotides, the CDR3 is TGTGCCAGCAGCTTAGGGGTGTCTGGAAACACCATATATTTT. This translates into CASSLGVSGNTIYF.

Many counts were recorded for this clonotype. The V gene is TRBV2, the J gene TRBJ1-1; D perhaps matches TRBD1 (5 bases). Trimming took 6 bases from V and 1 from J, leaving 12 bases between them. Per germline, CDR1 SNHLY and CDR2 FYNNEI. There are 14 residues in the CDR3. CDR3 loop: CASRAMRGNTEAFF. As DNA, the CDR3 is TGTGCCAGCAGGGCCATGAGGGGGAACACTGAAGCTTTCTTT.

The CDR3, as DNA: TGTGCCAGTAGTACCCGCGGGGACACTGAAGCTTTCTTT. This sequence encodes CASSTRGDTEAFF. The J gene is TRBJ1-1, the V gene TRBV19; no firm D call. Per the germline V gene, CDR1 is LNHDA and CDR2 is SQIVND (reference sequence). Trimming stripped 4 bases from V and 3 bases from J, with 9 bases between. This CDR3 spans 13 amino acids.

The J gene is TRBJ2-6, the V gene TRBV7-6; the D gene is possibly TRBD1 (6 bases). The V end was cut by 7 bases, the J end by 1 base, with 8 bases between. The germline CDR1 and CDR2 sequences are SGHVS and FNYEAQ. The CDR3 is 14 residues long. In DNA, the CDR3 is TGTGCCAGCAATAGGGGGTCTGGGGCCAACGTCCTGACTTTC. Translating gives CASNRGSGANVLTF.

On this clonotype itself: One base away lies a much larger clone, so this may be a sequencing read error. The gene calls are TRBV2 and TRBJ1-5, with a possible D match to TRBD1 (6 bases). This CDR3 spans 14 amino acids. V was trimmed by 8 bases and J by 2 bases, leaving 13 bases between them. The germline V gene has CDR1 SNHLY and CDR2 FYNNEI. In DNA, the CDR3 is TGTGCCAGCGGCCAAGCAGGGGGCAATCAGCCCCAGCATTTT. It codes for CASGQAGGNQPQHF.

V gene TRBV11-2 combines with J gene TRBJ2-7, with D maybe TRBD1 (6 bases). In germline, CDR1 is SGHAT, CDR2 FQNNGV. Between the trimmed V and J ends, which lost 5 bases and 0 bases, there was a span of 20 bases. CDR3 size: 17 residues. CDR3 residues: CASSTASWDISSYEQYF. The CDR3 DNA is TGTGCCAGCAGCACGGCGAGTTGGGACATCAGCTCCTACGAGCAGTACTTC.

This clonotype was seen once. This could be a read error, since a much larger clone is one nucleotide away. This chain connects TRBV25-1 to TRBJ1-2, with 8 bases aligning to TRBD1. Looked up from germline, CDR1 is MGHDK and CDR2 is SYGVNS. Trimming cost V 4 bases and J 5 bases; bases outside gene matches: 6. This CDR3 comprises 14 residues. CDR3 loop: CASSGRGLGYGYTF. Written as DNA, the CDR3 is TGTGCCAGCAGTGGCAGGGGGCTGGGATATGGCTACACCTTC.

This clonotype appeared a single time. This chain connects TRBV20-1 to TRBJ2-5; D is perhaps TRBD1 (5 bases). CDR1 and CDR2 (germline): DFQATT, SNEGSKA (reference sequence). The CDR3 length is 14 residues. V lost 4 bases to trimming and J lost 9 bases, with 21 bases between them. CDR3 sequence: CSATTDIADQPQYF. As DNA, the CDR3 is TGCAGTGCTACAACGGACATTGCCGATCAGCCCCAGTACTTC.

This clonotype has a count of ten or more. The chain couples TRBV2 to TRBJ1-5; D may be TRBD1 (5 bases). Trimming pared 6 bases from V and 0 bases from J, leaving 12 bases between. This CDR3 is 15 amino acids long. Germline V CDR1 and CDR2: SNHLY, FYNNEI. CDR3 residues: CASRVGTLSNQPQHF. The CDR3 DNA sequence: TGTGCCAGCAGAGTCGGGACCCTTAGCAATCAGCCCCAGCATTTT. Filled out from reference TRBV2 and TRBJ1-5, the complete variable domain reads EPEVTQTPSHQVTQMGQEVILRCVPISNHLYFYWYRQILGQKVEFLVSFYNNEISEKSEIFDDQFSVERPDGSNFTLKIRSTKLEDSAMYFCASRVGTLSNQPQHFGDGTRLSIL.

The table lists this clonotype with a count of one. One junction end disagrees with the germline gene, perhaps due to a read error. CDR3 region: CANSVEQDYGYTF. CDR3 in DNA: TGCGCCAACAGCGTTGAACAGGACTATGGCTACACCTTC. The J gene is TRBJ1-2, the V gene TRBV5-1, with D perhaps matching TRBD1 (5 bases). Germline-derived CDR1 and CDR2 are SGHRS and YFSETQ. The CDR3 contains 13 residues.

The chain carries TRBV5-6 and TRBJ1-5; weak D call: TRBD1 (6 bases). Trimming removed 2 bases at V and 5 bases at J, with 11 bases between. The germline V gene has CDR1 SGHDT and CDR2 YYEEEE. The CDR3 has 14 amino acids. The CDR3 nucleotides read TGTGCCAGCAGCTTAGGACAGTCCTATCAGCCCCAGCATTTT. Encoded protein: CASSLGQSYQPQHF.

The sample holds one count of this clonotype. This chain connects TRBV2 to TRBJ1-6; D unresolved. The germline V and J ends were trimmed by 2 bases and 7 bases, with 15 bases remaining between them. Germline V gene lookup returns CDR1 SNHLY and CDR2 FYNNEI. This CDR3 region has 16 residues. This chain's CDR3 is CASSERSGERNSPLHF. CDR3 sequence (DNA): TGTGCCAGCAGTGAAAGGAGTGGCGAGAGGAATTCACCCCTCCACTTT. The full variable domain, in which reference TRBV2 and TRBJ1-6 provide the parts outside the CDR3, is EPEVTQTPSHQVTQMGQEVILRCVPISNHLYFYWYRQILGQKVEFLVSFYNNEISEKSEIFDDQFSVERPDGSNFTLKIRSTKLEDSAMYFCASSERSGERNSPLHFGNGTRLTVT.

This clonotype was recorded once. The CDR3 does not close with the conserved phenylalanine or tryptophan, likely indicating a read error. This chain links TRBV25-1 with TRBJ2-7; D not certain. The ends were cut back, 6 bases at V and 2 bases at J, with 14 bases in the middle. CDR1 is MGHDK, CDR2 SYGVNS, per germline. The CDR3 runs to 14 residues. The CDR3 sequence: CASSSGAAAYEQYY. The CDR3 nucleotides are TGTGCCAGCAGCTCCGGTGCAGCCGCCTACGAGCAGTACTAC.

This clonotype was recorded at least ten times. The gene calls are TRBV6-6 and TRBJ2-7; possible D gene TRBD2, 7 bases. CDR3 length: 12 amino acids. Germline V lookup: CDR1 MNHNY, CDR2 SVGAGI (reference sequence). Trimming shortened V by 10 bases and J by 3 bases, and 13 bases separated the two germline ends. The CDR3 DNA sequence: TGTGCCACCCTAGCGGACAGCTACGAGCAGTACTTC. The encoded protein is CATLADSYEQYF.

This clonotype was recorded at least ten times. The rearrangement uses TRBV29-1 and TRBJ2-5; 7 bases are shared with TRBD1. Per the germline V gene, CDR1 is SQVTM and CDR2 is ANQGSEA. There are 13 residues in the CDR3. Losses at the gene ends were 1 base for V and 4 bases for J; bases not matched to a gene: 3. The CDR3 bases are TGCAGCGTTGAAGGCCACAGGGGAGAGACCCAGTACTTC. Its translation: CSVEGHRGETQYF.